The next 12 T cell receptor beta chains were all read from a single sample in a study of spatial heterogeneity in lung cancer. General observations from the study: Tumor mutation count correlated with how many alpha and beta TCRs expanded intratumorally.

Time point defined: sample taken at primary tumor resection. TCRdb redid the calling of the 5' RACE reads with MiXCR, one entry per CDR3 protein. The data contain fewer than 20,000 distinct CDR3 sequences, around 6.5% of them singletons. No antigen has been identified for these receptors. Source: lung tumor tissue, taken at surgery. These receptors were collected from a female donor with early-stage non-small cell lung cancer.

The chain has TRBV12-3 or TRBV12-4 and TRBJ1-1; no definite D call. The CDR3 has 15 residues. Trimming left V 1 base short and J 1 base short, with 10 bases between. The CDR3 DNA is TGTGCCAGCAGTTTAGACACGACCGAGAACACTGAAGCTTTCTTT. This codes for CASSLDTTENTEAFF.

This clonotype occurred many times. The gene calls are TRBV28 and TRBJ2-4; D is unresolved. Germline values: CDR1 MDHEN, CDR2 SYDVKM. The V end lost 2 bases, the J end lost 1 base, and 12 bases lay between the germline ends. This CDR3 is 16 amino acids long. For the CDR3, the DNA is TGTGCCAGCAGTTTAGTGGGGTTTGGGGCCAAAAACATTCAGTACTTC. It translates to CASSLVGFGAKNIQYF.

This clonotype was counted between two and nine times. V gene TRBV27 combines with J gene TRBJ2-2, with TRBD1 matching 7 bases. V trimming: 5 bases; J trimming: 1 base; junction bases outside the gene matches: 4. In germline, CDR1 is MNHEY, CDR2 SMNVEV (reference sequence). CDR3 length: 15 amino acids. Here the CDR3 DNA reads TGTGCCAGCAGTCAACGGACAGGGAACACCGGGGAGCTGTTTTTT. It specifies CASSQRTGNTGELFF.

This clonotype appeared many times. CDR3 loop: CASSLLAGESSEQYF. Here the CDR3 DNA reads TGTGCCAGCAGCTTATTAGCGGGAGAATCGTCCGAGCAGTACTTC. The V call is TRBV7-6, the J call TRBJ2-7; 9 bases map to TRBD2. V gave up 2 bases and J gave up 6 bases; unmatched junction bases: 8. The germline CDR1 and CDR2 sequences are SGHVS and FNYEAQ. The CDR3 is made up of 15 amino acids.

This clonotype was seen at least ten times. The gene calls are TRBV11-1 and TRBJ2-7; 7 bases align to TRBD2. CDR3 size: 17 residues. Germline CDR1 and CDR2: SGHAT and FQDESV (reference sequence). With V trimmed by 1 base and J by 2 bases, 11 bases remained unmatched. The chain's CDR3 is CASSLVRGVAGAYEQYF. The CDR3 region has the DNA TGTGCCAGCAGCTTAGTCCGAGGGGTTGCGGGGGCCTACGAGCAGTACTTC.

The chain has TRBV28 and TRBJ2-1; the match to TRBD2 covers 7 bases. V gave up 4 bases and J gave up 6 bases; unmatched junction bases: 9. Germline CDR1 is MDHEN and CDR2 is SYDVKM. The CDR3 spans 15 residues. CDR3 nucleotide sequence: TGTGCCAGCAGTTCGGCGGGAGTACCGGGCAATGAGCAGTTCTTC. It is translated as CASSSAGVPGNEQFF.

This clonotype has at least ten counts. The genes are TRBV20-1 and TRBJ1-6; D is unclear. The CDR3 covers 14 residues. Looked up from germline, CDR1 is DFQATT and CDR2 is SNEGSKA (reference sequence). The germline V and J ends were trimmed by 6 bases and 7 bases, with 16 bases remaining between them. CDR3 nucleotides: TGCAGTGCGCTCAATCCCGGGAGGAATTCACCCCTCCACTTT. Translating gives CSALNPGRNSPLHF.

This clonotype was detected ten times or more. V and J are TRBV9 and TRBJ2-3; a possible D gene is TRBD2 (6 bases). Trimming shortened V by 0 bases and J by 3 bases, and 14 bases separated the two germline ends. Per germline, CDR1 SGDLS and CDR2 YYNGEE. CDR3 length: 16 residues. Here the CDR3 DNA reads TGTGCCAGCAGCGTAGATGCTCCCGGAGGGACAGATACGCAGTATTTT. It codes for CASSVDAPGGTDTQYF. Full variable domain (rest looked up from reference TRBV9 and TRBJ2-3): DSGVTQTPKHLITATGQRVTLRCSPRSGDLSVYWYQQSLDQGLQFLIQYYNGEERAKGNILERFSAQQFPDLHSELNLSSLELGDSALYFCASSVDAPGGTDTQYFGPGTRLTVL.

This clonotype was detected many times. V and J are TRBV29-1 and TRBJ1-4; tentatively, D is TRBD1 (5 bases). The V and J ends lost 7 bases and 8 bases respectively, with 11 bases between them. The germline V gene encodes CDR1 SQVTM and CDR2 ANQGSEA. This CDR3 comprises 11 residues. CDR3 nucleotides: TGCAGCGGGCGGGGGGACGAAAAACTGTTTTTT. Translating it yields CSGRGDEKLFF.

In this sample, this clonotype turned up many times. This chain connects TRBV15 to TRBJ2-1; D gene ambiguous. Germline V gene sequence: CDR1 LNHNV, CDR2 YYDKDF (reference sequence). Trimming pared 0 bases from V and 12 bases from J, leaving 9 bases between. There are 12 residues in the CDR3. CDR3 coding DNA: TGTGCCACCAGCAGAGATAGGGTTGTGCAGTTCTTC. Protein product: CATSRDRVVQFF.

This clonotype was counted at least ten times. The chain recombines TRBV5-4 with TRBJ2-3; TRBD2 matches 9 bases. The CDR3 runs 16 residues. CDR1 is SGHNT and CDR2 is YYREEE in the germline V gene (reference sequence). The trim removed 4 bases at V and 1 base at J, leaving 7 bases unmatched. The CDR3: CASSMGLALRTDTQYF. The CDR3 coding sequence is TGTGCCAGCAGCATGGGACTAGCACTCCGCACAGATACGCAGTATTTT. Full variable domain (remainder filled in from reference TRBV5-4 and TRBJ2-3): ETGVTQSPTHLIKTRGQQVTLRCSSQSGHNTVSWYQQALGQGPQFIFQYYREEENGRGNFPPRFSGLQFPNYSSELNVNALELDDSALYLCASSMGLALRTDTQYFGPGTRLTVL.

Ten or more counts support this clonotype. In DNA form, the CDR3 reads TGTGCCAGCAGCCCAGACAAAACTAATGAAAAACTGTTTTTT. This codes for CASSPDKTNEKLFF. The chain has TRBV7-2 and TRBJ1-4; D is ambiguous. The germline V gene encodes CDR1 SGHTA and CDR2 FQGNSA. V was shortened by 5 bases and J by 1 base, with 8 bases between the two germline ends. This CDR3 spans 14 amino acids.